The TCR beta chain described here comes from a study of read filtering for tumor transcriptome and immune sequencing. On the study more broadly: After DNase treatment, RNA was made into whole-transcriptome libraries. Broader study findings: RNA-seq captured clonotypes less deeply and reliably than IR-seq. Correlation between methods rose after single-read clonotypes were removed. About 81.9% of IR-seq clonotypes had one read, totaling 3% to 4% of reads; RNA-seq: approximately 75% and 45%.

This clonotype was seen ten or more times. Its antigen is as yet unknown. This library used around 0.4 ug RNA and molecular barcoded adaptors spanning alpha/delta and beta/gamma chains. TCRdb used MiXCR to reprocess the reads, holding one entry per CDR3 protein. The sample has about 58,000 distinct CDR3 sequences, 9% to 15% seen once; the top ten hold roughly 16%. The CDR3 sequence is 14 residues long. Germline CDR1 SGHRS, CDR2 YFSETQ. V trimming: 0 bases; J trimming: 4 bases; junction bases outside the gene matches: 2. The rearrangement links TRBV5-1 to TRBJ2-5, with 8 positions matching TRBD2. This clonotype originated in a donor at least 40 years old with multiple myeloma. Sequenced: a population of CD138-negative cells sorted from bone marrow. CDR3: CASSLARGGETQYF. The CDR3 bases are TGCGCCAGCAGCTTGGCCCGGGGGGGAGAGACCCAGTACTTC.